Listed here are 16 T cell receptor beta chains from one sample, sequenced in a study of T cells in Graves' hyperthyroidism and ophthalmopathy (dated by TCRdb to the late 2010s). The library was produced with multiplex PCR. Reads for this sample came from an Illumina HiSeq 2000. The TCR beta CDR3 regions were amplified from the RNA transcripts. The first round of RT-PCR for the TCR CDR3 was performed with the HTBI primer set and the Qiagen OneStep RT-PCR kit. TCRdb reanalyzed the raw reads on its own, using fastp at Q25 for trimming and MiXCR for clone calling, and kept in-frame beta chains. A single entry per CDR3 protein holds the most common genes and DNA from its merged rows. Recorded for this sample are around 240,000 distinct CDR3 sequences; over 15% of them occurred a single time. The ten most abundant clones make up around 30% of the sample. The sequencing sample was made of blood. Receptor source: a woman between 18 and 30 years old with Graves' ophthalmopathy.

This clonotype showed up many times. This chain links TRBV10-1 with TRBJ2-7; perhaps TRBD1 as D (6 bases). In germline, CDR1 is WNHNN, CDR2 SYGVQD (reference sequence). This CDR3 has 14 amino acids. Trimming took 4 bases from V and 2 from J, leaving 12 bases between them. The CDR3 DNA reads TGCGCCAGCAGTGTAGGGGGTCTCCCCTACGAGCAGTACTTC. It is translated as CASSVGGLPYEQYF.

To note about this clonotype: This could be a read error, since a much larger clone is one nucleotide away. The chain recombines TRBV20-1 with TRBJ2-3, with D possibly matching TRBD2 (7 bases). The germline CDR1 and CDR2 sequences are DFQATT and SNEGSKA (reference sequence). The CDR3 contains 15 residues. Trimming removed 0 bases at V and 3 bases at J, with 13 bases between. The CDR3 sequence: CSARDSRGGTDTQYF. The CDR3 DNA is TGCAGTGCTAGAGATTCTAGGGGGGGGACAGATACGCAGTATTTT.

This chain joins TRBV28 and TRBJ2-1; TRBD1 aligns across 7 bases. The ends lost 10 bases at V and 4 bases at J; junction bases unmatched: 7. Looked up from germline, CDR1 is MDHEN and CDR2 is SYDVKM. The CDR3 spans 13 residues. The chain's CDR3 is CATSGTVYNEQFF. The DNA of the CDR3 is TGTGCCACCTCCGGGACAGTATACAATGAGCAGTTCTTC.

The CDR3 here is CASSSGTGITGELFF. CDR3 DNA sequence: TGTGCCAGCAGTTCCGGGACAGGAATCACCGGGGAGCTGTTTTTT. V is TRBV11-2 and J is TRBJ2-2; 8 positions agree with TRBD1. The CDR3 is 15 amino acids. From germline, CDR1 is SGHAT and CDR2 FQNNGV. V lost 6 bases to trimming and J lost 4 bases; unmatched junction nucleotides: 7. Using reference TRBV11-2 and TRBJ2-2 for the parts outside the CDR3, the full variable domain is EAGVAQSPRYKIIEKRQSVAFWCNPISGHATLYWYQQILGQGPKLLIQFQNNGVVDDSQLPKDRFSAERLKGVDSTLKIQPAKLEDSAVYLCASSSGTGITGELFFGEGSRLTVL.

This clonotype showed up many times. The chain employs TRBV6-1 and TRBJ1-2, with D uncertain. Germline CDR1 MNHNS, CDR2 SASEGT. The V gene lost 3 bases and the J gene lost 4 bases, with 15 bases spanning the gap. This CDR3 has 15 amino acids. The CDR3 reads CASSDSGLRSYGYTF. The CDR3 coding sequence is TGTGCCAGCAGTGACTCAGGCTTACGTAGCTATGGCTACACCTTC.

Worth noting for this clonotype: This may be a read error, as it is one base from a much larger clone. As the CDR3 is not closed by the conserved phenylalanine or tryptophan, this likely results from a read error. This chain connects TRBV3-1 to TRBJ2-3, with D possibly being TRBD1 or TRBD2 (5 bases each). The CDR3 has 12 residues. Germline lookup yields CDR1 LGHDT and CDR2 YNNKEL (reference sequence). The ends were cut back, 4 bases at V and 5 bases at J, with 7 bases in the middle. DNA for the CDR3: TGTGCCAGCAGCCGAGGGGTAGATACGCAGTATCTT. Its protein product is CASSRGVDTQYL.

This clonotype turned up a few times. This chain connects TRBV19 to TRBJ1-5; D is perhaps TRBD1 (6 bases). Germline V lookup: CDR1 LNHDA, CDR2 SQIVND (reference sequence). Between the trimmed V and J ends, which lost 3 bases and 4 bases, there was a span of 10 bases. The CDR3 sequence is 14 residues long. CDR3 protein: CASSISGQNQPQHF. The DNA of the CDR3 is TGTGCCAGTAGTATTAGTGGACAGAATCAGCCCCAGCATTTT.

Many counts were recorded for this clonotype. The CDR3 loop reads CASSLALGLAGSYEQYF. CDR3 bases: TGTGCCAGCAGCTTAGCGCTGGGACTAGCGGGGAGTTACGAGCAGTACTTC. The V gene is TRBV7-2, the J gene TRBJ2-7; 13 positions match TRBD2. Trimming took 0 bases from V and 4 from J; bases not matched to a gene: 6. The CDR3 sequence is 17 residues long. The germline V gene encodes CDR1 SGHTA and CDR2 FQGNSA.

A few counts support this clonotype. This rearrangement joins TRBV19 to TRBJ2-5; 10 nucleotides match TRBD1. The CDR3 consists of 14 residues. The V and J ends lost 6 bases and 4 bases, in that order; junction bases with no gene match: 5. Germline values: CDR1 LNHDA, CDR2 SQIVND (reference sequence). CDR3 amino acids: CASRSTGGRETQYF. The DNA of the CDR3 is TGTGCCAGTAGGTCGACAGGGGGCCGAGAGACCCAGTACTTC.

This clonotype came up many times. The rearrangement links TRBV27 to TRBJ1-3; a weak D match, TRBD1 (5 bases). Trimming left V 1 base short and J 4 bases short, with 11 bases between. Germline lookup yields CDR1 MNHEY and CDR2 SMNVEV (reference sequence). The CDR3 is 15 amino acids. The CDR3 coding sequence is TGTGCCAGCAGTTTATTGGGGGGAGAGGGAAACACCATATATTTT. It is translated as CASSLLGGEGNTIYF.

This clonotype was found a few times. The CDR3 DNA reads TGTGCCAGCAGCTTGGGGACAGCCAAAAACAGCGAGCAGTACTTC. It encodes CASSLGTAKNSEQYF. This chain links TRBV5-6 with TRBJ2-7; D is perhaps TRBD1 (6 bases). With 0 bases removed from V and 6 bases from J, the gap between germline ends came to 16 bases. Germline loops: CDR1 SGHDT, CDR2 YYEEEE. There are 15 residues in the CDR3.

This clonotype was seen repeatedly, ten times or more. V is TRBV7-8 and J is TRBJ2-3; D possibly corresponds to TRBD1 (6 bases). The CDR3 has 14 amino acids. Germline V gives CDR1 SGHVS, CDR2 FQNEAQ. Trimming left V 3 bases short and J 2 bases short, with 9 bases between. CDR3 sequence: CASSFGQPTDTQYF. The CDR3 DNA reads TGTGCCAGCAGCTTTGGACAGCCCACAGATACGCAGTATTTT.

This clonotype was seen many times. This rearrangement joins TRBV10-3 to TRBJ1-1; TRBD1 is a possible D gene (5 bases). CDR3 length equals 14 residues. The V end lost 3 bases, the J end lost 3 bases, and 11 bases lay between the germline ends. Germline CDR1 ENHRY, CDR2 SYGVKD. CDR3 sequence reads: CAISDSGAYTEAFF. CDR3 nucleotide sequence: TGTGCCATCAGTGATTCCGGGGCTTACACTGAAGCTTTCTTT.

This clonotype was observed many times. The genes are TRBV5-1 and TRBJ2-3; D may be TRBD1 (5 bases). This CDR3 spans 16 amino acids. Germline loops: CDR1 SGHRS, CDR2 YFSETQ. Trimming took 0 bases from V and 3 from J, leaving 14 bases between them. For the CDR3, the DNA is TGCGCCAGCAGCTTGGCCGTTGGACATCGTACAGATACGCAGTATTTT. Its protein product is CASSLAVGHRTDTQYF.

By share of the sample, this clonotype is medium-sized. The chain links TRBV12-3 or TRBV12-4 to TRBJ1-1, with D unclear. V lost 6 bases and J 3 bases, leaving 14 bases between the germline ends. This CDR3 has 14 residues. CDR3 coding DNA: TGTGCCAGCAGCCCCATGTTTTGGGACACTGAAGCTTTCTTT. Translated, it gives CASSPMFWDTEAFF.

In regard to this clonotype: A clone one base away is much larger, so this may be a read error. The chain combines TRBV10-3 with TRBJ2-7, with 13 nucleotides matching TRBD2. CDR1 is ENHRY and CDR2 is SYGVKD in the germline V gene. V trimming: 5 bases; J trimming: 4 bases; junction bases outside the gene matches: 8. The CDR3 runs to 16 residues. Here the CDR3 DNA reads TGTGCCATCAGTCCGGGACTAGCGGGGATTAATTACGAGCAGTACTTC. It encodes CAISPGLAGINYEQYF.